What follows are 32 T cell receptor beta chains derived from one specimen sequenced in a study of blood T cell repertoires in COVID-19 (dated by TCRdb to between 2020 and 2021). Libraries were constructed by the immunoSEQ multiplex PCR assay. TCRdb provides this immuneACCESS table in a form limited to in-frame rearrangements. Some clones are lacking; in checked studies, under half of them reflect an unresolved V gene, and why the rest are absent is not known. Counted in this sample were approximately 24,000 clones; roughly nine tenths of them appeared once. The ten biggest clones cover roughly 30% of the sample. Sequenced: peripheral blood. Receptors originate from a woman between 65 and 79 years old with active COVID-19.

The genes are TRBV5-4 and TRBJ1-2, with 8 positions matching TRBD1. V was clipped by 3 bases and J by 3 bases; unmatched bases: 1. Germline V gene sequence: CDR1 SGHNT, CDR2 YYREEE (reference sequence). This CDR3 comprises 13 residues. CDR3 in amino acids: CASSWGQDYGYTF. CDR3 DNA sequence: TGTGCCAGCAGCTGGGGACAGGACTATGGCTACACCTTC.

The rearrangement joins TRBV30 to TRBJ2-3, with TRBD2 matching over 12 bases. The CDR3 spans 15 residues. The trim removed 4 bases at V and 5 bases at J, leaving 7 bases unmatched. Germline CDR1 reads GTSNPN; CDR2 reads SVGIG (reference sequence). CDR3 sequence (DNA): TGTGCCTGGACCTCTAGCGGGGGGGCTGGAGATACGCAGTATTTT. Translating gives CAWTSSGGAGDTQYF. The variable domain in full, completed from reference TRBV30 and TRBJ2-3, reads SQTIHQWPATLVQPVGSPLSLECTVEGTSNPNLYWYRQAAGRGLQLLFYSVGIGQISSEVPQNLSASRPQDRQFILSSKKLLLSDSGFYLCAWTSSGGAGDTQYFGPGTRLTVL.

The J gene is TRBJ2-2, the V gene TRBV15; 9 bases map to TRBD1. Germline V gene lookup returns CDR1 LNHNV and CDR2 YYDKDF (reference sequence). The CDR3 is made up of 15 amino acids. V gave up 9 bases and J gave up 4 bases; unmatched junction bases: 9. CDR3 protein: CATHRDRVITGELFF. The CDR3 nucleotides read TGTGCCACTCACCGGGACAGGGTTATCACCGGGGAGCTGTTTTTT.

The rearrangement joins TRBV11-3 to TRBJ2-7; tentatively, D is TRBD1 (6 bases). Germline loops: CDR1 SGHNT, CDR2 YENEEA. This CDR3 has 14 residues. The germline V and J ends were trimmed by 5 bases and 1 base, with 12 bases remaining between them. The CDR3: CASSQTDRSYEQYF. CDR3 DNA sequence: TGTGCCAGCAGCCAAACCGACAGGTCCTACGAGCAGTACTTC.

This chain connects TRBV6-2 or TRBV6-3 to TRBJ2-1; 13 bases align to TRBD2. The CDR3 sequence is 16 residues long. Germline-derived CDR1 and CDR2 are MNHEY and SVGEGT. Unmatched junction bases numbered 7, after V lost 5 bases and J lost 6 bases. The CDR3 region has the DNA TGTGCCAGCAGTCGACTAGCGGGGGGAACATTCAATGAGCAGTTCTTC. Its protein is CASSRLAGGTFNEQFF.

The DNA of the CDR3 is TGTGCCAGTAGACCAGAAGGGGGCGTGGAGACCCAGTACTTC. Amino acid sequence: CASRPEGGVETQYF. J is TRBJ2-5 and V is TRBV19, with TRBD1 matching 7 bases. The V and J ends lost 6 bases and 5 bases, in that order; junction bases with no gene match: 9. The CDR3 extends over 14 amino acids. Germline values: CDR1 LNHDA, CDR2 SQIVND (reference sequence).

This clone was detected only once. The chain couples TRBV5-6 to TRBJ1-5, with 9 positions matching TRBD1. CDR3 length: 14 residues. V lost 3 bases and J lost 4; bases outside the gene matches: 2. Germline V gene data show CDR1 as SGHDT and CDR2 as YYEEEE. In DNA form, the CDR3 reads TGTGCCAGCAGCTGGGGGACAGGGAATCAGCCCCAGCATTTT. Translation: CASSWGTGNQPQHF.

The chain joins TRBV9 to TRBJ2-5; 11 bases map to TRBD2. With 1 base clipped from V and 8 bases from J, the junction kept 7 bases outside the gene matches. Germline CDR1 and CDR2: SGDLS and YYNGEE. The CDR3 spans 15 residues. CDR3 sequence (DNA): TGTGCCAGCAGCGTACTAGCGGGGGGTCAAGGAACCCAGTACTTC. Protein: CASSVLAGGQGTQYF.

The rearrangement joins TRBV5-3 to TRBJ1-1; D is possibly TRBD1 (6 bases). TRBV5-3 falls under the ORF class, with uncertain function. The CDR3 has 15 amino acids. Trimming removed 4 bases at V and 2 bases at J, with 15 bases between. This CDR3 is CARSERTDSNTEAFF. As DNA, the CDR3 is TGTGCCAGAAGCGAACGGACAGACTCCAACACTGAAGCTTTCTTT.

This chain links TRBV4-3 with TRBJ2-3; 12 nucleotides line up with TRBD2. Germline trimming cut 2 bases from V and 4 bases from J; bases unmatched to any gene: 7. Per germline, CDR1 LGHNA and CDR2 YSLEER. The CDR3 length is 17 residues. CDR3 in amino acids: CASSQRRGLAGSDTQYF. The CDR3 DNA is TGCGCCAGCAGCCAACGTAGAGGACTAGCGGGGTCAGATACGCAGTATTTT.

The rearrangement uses TRBV19 and TRBJ1-2; 8 nucleotides match TRBD1. The CDR3 loop spans 14 amino acids. Germline loops: CDR1 LNHDA, CDR2 SQIVND (reference sequence). V trimming: 5 bases; J trimming: 8 bases; junction bases outside the gene matches: 10. The CDR3 bases are TGTGCCAGTAGTGCCCTGACAGGGGCGGCGGGCTACACCTTC. This codes for CASSALTGAAGYTF.

This rearrangement joins TRBV6-6 to TRBJ2-5, with 11 bases aligning to TRBD2. The ends lost 7 bases at V and 4 bases at J; junction bases unmatched: 5. Germline V lookup: CDR1 MNHNY, CDR2 SVGAGI (reference sequence). The CDR3 covers 14 residues. The CDR3 sequence: CASNLAGGRETQYF. CDR3 nucleotides: TGTGCCAGCAACTTAGCGGGGGGGCGAGAGACCCAGTACTTC.

The rearrangement joins TRBV4-1 to TRBJ2-7, with D possibly matching TRBD2 (7 bases). The CDR3 is 15 residues long. Germline V gene data show CDR1 as MGHRA and CDR2 as YSYEKL. V lost 1 base and J lost 4, with 14 bases in between. CDR3 protein: CASSQGEGGVYEQYF. The CDR3 DNA sequence: TGCGCCAGCAGCCAAGGTGAAGGGGGGGTTTACGAGCAGTACTTC.

The CDR3 reads CAWSQGGGFTEAFF. The CDR3 coding sequence is TGTGCCTGGAGTCAGGGCGGCGGCTTCACTGAAGCTTTCTTT. The chain is built from TRBV30 and TRBJ1-1; D may be TRBD1 (5 bases). The CDR3 runs 14 residues. Trimming took off 2 bases at V and 4 bases at J, with 14 bases between the two ends. Per the germline V gene, CDR1 is GTSNPN and CDR2 is SVGIG (reference sequence).

The chain uses TRBV7-9 and TRBJ1-1; a possible D gene is TRBD1 (5 bases). Trimming took off 5 bases at V and 6 bases at J, with 16 bases between the two ends. This CDR3 spans 14 amino acids. CDR1 is SEHNR and CDR2 is FQNEAQ in the germline V gene (reference sequence). CDR3 region: CASSNRGTTSEAFF. CDR3 bases: TGTGCCAGCAGCAACCGAGGGACTACGTCTGAAGCTTTCTTT.

This sequence joins TRBV2 and TRBJ1-2; TRBD1 might be the D (6 bases). The length of the CDR3 is 17 residues. The V gene lost 6 bases and the J gene lost 3 bases, with 23 bases spanning the gap. Germline CDR1 reads SNHLY; CDR2 reads FYNNEI. The DNA of the CDR3 is TGTGCCAGCAGGGCCGGGCCAAATCGATGGGGGCACTATGGCTACACCTTC. Its translation is CASRAGPNRWGHYGYTF. Looking up the rest from reference TRBV2 and TRBJ1-2 gives the full variable domain: EPEVTQTPSHQVTQMGQEVILRCVPISNHLYFYWYRQILGQKVEFLVSFYNNEISEKSEIFDDQFSVERPDGSNFTLKIRSTKLEDSAMYFCASRAGPNRWGHYGYTFGSGTRLTVV.

This chain uses TRBV19 with TRBJ1-2; TRBD1 matches 9 bases. CDR3 length equals 15 residues. Per germline, CDR1 LNHDA and CDR2 SQIVND (reference sequence). Germline trimming cut 4 bases from V and 4 bases from J; bases unmatched to any gene: 7. CDR3: CASSTGTGFSYGYTF. CDR3 coding DNA: TGTGCCAGTAGTACCGGGACAGGGTTTTCCTATGGCTACACCTTC.

This chain links TRBV30 with TRBJ2-7; 9 bases align to TRBD1. The V segment lost 2 bases and the J segment 6 bases; nucleotides outside the gene matches: 5. The CDR3 runs to 13 residues. In germline, CDR1 is GTSNPN, CDR2 SVGIG (reference sequence). CDR3 loop: CAWSRDRVGEQYF. The CDR3 DNA sequence: TGTGCCTGGAGTAGGGACAGGGTGGGCGAGCAGTACTTC.

The rearrangement links TRBV5-1 to TRBJ2-7; TRBD1 agrees at 12 bases. The CDR3 length is 14 residues. Germline V gene data show CDR1 as SGHRS and CDR2 as YFSETQ. The V segment lost 4 bases and the J segment 5 bases; nucleotides outside the gene matches: 4. Here the CDR3 DNA reads TGCGCCAGCAGCGGGACAGGGGGCGTACACGAGCAGTACTTC. Encoded protein: CASSGTGGVHEQYF.

The rearrangement joins TRBV27 to TRBJ1-6; D is unresolved. The CDR3 runs to 13 residues. V was clipped by 5 bases and J by 10 bases, with 12 bases between them. Germline CDR1 MNHEY, CDR2 SMNVEV (reference sequence). CDR3 nucleotide sequence: TGTGCCAGCAGTGACATTCCGGGGTCACCCCTCCACTTT. This encodes CASSDIPGSPLHF.

The rearrangement joins TRBV4-3 to TRBJ2-2; 12 bases are a match to TRBD2. Germline V CDR1 and CDR2: LGHNA, YSLEER. The CDR3 is 17 amino acids. V dropped 0 bases and J dropped 4; count of bases not matched to a gene: 3. The DNA of the CDR3 is TGCGCCAGCAGCCAAGATCCGGGACTAGCGGGCACCGGGGAGCTGTTTTTT. Encoded protein: CASSQDPGLAGTGELFF.

The chain couples TRBV12-1 to TRBJ2-7; the table's D call TRBD2 went unverified against the DNA. TRBV12-1 is a pseudogene. This CDR3 comprises 14 residues. The CDR3 nucleotides read TGTGCCAGCAGCGCGCGGGACTATGCTTGGGAGCAGTACTTC. It is translated as CASSARDYAWEQYF.

As DNA, the CDR3 is TGTGCCAGCAGTACGGGGGGCTCCTACAATGAGCAGTTCTTC. Its translation: CASSTGGSYNEQFF. This chain uses TRBV6-6 with TRBJ2-1, with TRBD2 identical over 7 bases. This CDR3 region has 14 residues. Germline lookup yields CDR1 MNHNY and CDR2 SVGAGI (reference sequence). The V gene end was trimmed by 5 bases and the J gene end by 0 bases; junction bases not matched to a gene: 1.

J is TRBJ1-2 and V is TRBV7-9, with a tentative D call TRBD1 (5 bases). CDR3 length: 13 residues. V lost 7 bases and J lost 0, with 9 bases in between. CDR1 and CDR2 from the germline V gene are SEHNR and FQNEAQ (reference sequence). CDR3 sequence reads: CASKPGSNYGYTF. Written as DNA, the CDR3 is TGTGCCAGCAAACCAGGGTCTAACTATGGCTACACCTTC.

This chain uses TRBV11-2 with TRBJ2-7, with 7 bases fitting TRBD2. CDR3 length: 15 amino acids. Germline-derived CDR1 and CDR2 are SGHAT and FQNNGV. Trimming at V came to 5 bases and at J to 3 bases, leaving 10 bases not matched to a gene. CDR3 loop: CASSPWGGESYEQYF. CDR3 coding DNA: TGTGCCAGCAGCCCCTGGGGAGGGGAGAGCTACGAGCAGTACTTC.

V gene TRBV5-1 combines with J gene TRBJ1-1, with a weak D call TRBD1 (6 bases). CDR1 is SGHRS, CDR2 YFSETQ, per germline. Trimming took 7 bases from V and 3 from J, leaving 16 bases between them. The CDR3 runs to 14 residues. CDR3 bases: TGCGCCAGCGGTTGGACAGCCACGGACACTGAAGCTTTCTTT. This translates into CASGWTATDTEAFF.

The chain recombines TRBV19 with TRBJ2-5; D is possibly TRBD2 (6 bases). Germline CDR1 is LNHDA and CDR2 is SQIVND (reference sequence). The CDR3 covers 14 residues. Trimming stripped 6 bases from V and 9 bases from J, with 20 bases between. The CDR3 protein is CASSVGTLLAAQYF. The CDR3 DNA is TGTGCCAGTAGCGTCGGGACTCTCTTAGCGGCCCAGTACTTC.

J is TRBJ1-5 and V is TRBV18; perhaps TRBD1 as D (6 bases). The CDR3 extends over 19 amino acids. The V gene lost 2 bases and the J gene lost 0 bases, with 20 bases spanning the gap. Germline CDR1 KGHSH, CDR2 LQKENI. CDR3 sequence (DNA): TGTGCCAGCTCACCAGTGGGAAGCAGGGGCGGGTATAGCAATCAGCCCCAGCATTTT. It translates to CASSPVGSRGGYSNQPQHF.

This chain joins TRBV7-9 and TRBJ1-5; perhaps TRBD1 as D (5 bases). CDR3 size: 12 residues. Per germline, CDR1 SEHNR and CDR2 FQNEAQ (reference sequence). With 1 base removed from V and 7 bases from J, the gap between germline ends came to 5 bases. Here the CDR3 reads CASSLGQQPQHF. In DNA form, the CDR3 reads TGTGCCAGCAGCTTAGGACAGCAGCCCCAGCATTTT.

The chain couples TRBV6-6 to TRBJ2-1, with D perhaps matching TRBD2 (6 bases). With 11 bases removed from V and 4 bases from J, the gap between germline ends came to 9 bases. The germline CDR1 and CDR2 sequences are MNHNY and SVGAGI (reference sequence). This CDR3 comprises 11 residues. This CDR3 reads CAARGYNEQFF. Written as DNA, the CDR3 is TGTGCCGCCCGGGGGTACAATGAGCAGTTCTTC.

The chain employs TRBV21-1 and TRBJ2-7; the table's D call, TRBD2, was not checked against the DNA. TRBV21-1 is labeled a pseudogene. The CDR3 sequence is 14 residues long. CDR3 in DNA: TGTGCCGTACGGGTCACGCCCTGCGGGAACGAGCAGTACTTC. This gives the protein CAVRVTPCGNEQYF.

This clone was recorded only once. This chain uses TRBV21-1 with TRBJ1-2; the DNA was not used to check the table's D call, TRBD1. TRBV21-1 is tagged as a pseudogene. CDR3 size: 14 residues. CDR3 residues: CASSNLRGWNGYTF. CDR3 DNA sequence: TGTGCCAGCAGCAACCTAAGGGGCTGGAACGGCTACACCTTC.